This entry lists 13 T cell receptor beta chains sequenced from one sample in a study of T cell repertoires in cytomegalovirus infection. MiXCR, run by TCRdb on the reads, gives a single entry per CDR3 protein. The sample yields a few hundred thousand distinct CDR3 sequences, 9.1% seen once. The sequenced sample was PBMCs. These receptors were obtained from a human donor in good health (CMV status not recorded). Some clones in this sample may be carry-over from other donors' samples.

Comments on this clonotype: A much more abundant neighbour one base away suggests this may be a read error. In DNA form, the CDR3 reads TGTGCCAGCAGTCCGGGACTAGCCTACAGGGAGCAGTTCTTC. Translated: CASSPGLAYREQFF. V is TRBV28 and J is TRBJ2-1, with 9 bases fitting TRBD2. CDR3 length: 14 amino acids. The trim removed 5 bases at V and 10 bases at J, leaving 9 bases unmatched. Germline V gene sequence: CDR1 MDHEN, CDR2 SYDVKM.

The rearrangement links TRBV6-6 to TRBJ1-1, with D perhaps TRBD1 (6 bases). V was trimmed by 2 bases and J by 9 bases, leaving 19 bases between them. This CDR3 region has 15 residues. Germline V lookup: CDR1 MNHNY, CDR2 SVGAGI (reference sequence). This CDR3 reads CASSYVGTSLRKAFF. CDR3 nucleotide sequence: TGTGCCAGCAGTTACGTGGGGACATCTCTTAGAAAAGCTTTCTTT.

This clonotype was counted many times. This chain links TRBV7-8 with TRBJ2-7; no definite D call. Trimming stripped 5 bases from V and 4 bases from J, with 18 bases between. The CDR3 consists of 15 residues. Per germline, CDR1 SGHVS and CDR2 FQNEAQ. Here the CDR3 reads CASSPRPTRSYEQYF. The DNA for the CDR3 is TGTGCCAGCAGCCCCCGGCCGACGAGGAGTTACGAGCAGTACTTC. Combining the CDR3 with reference TRBV7-8 and TRBJ2-7 gives the whole variable domain GAGVSQSPRYKVAKRGQDVALRCDPISGHVSLFWYQQALGQGPEFLTYFQNEAQLDKSGLPSDRFFAERPEGSVSTLKIQRTQQEDSAVYLCASSPRPTRSYEQYFGPGTRLTVT.

This clonotype occurred a few times. The gene calls are TRBV7-2 and TRBJ1-2; D remains ambiguous. The CDR3 has 13 residues. Germline CDR1 reads SGHTA; CDR2 reads FQGNSA. Trimming took off 8 bases at V and 2 bases at J, with 12 bases between the two ends. The CDR3 DNA sequence: TGTGCCAGCGGATCAGTGGCCAACTATGGCTACACCTTC. It encodes CASGSVANYGYTF.

The V and J genes are TRBV6-2 or TRBV6-3 and TRBJ2-7, with D uncertain. Between the trimmed V and J ends, which lost 4 bases and 6 bases, there was a span of 13 bases. The CDR3 runs 13 residues. Germline lookup yields CDR1 MNHEY and CDR2 SVGEGT. The DNA for the CDR3 is TGTGCCAGCAGTTTACCGCCCCAGAGCGAGCAGTACTTC. It translates to CASSLPPQSEQYF.

This clonotype came up many times. The chain couples TRBV11-3 to TRBJ2-1, with D hard to call. The V gene's germline CDR1 is SGHNT and CDR2 YENEEA. This CDR3 has 15 amino acids. Trimming removed 1 base at V and 4 bases at J, with 11 bases between. The CDR3 nucleotides read TGTGCCAGCAGCTTAGGGTTAACTGAATACAATGAGCAGTTCTTC. Its translation is CASSLGLTEYNEQFF.

V gene TRBV2 combines with J gene TRBJ2-3; the match to TRBD2 covers 11 bases. V lost 7 bases and J lost 2; bases outside the gene matches: 5. The CDR3 length is 15 residues. Germline CDR1 SNHLY, CDR2 FYNNEI. In DNA, the CDR3 is TGTGCCAGCAATCTACTAGCGGGGGCCACAGATACGCAGTATTTT. Encoded protein: CASNLLAGATDTQYF.

This clonotype was counted between two and nine times. V and J are TRBV28 and TRBJ1-5; D is undetermined. Trimming pared 2 bases from V and 3 bases from J, leaving 8 bases between. The germline V gene has CDR1 MDHEN and CDR2 SYDVKM. The CDR3 loop spans 14 amino acids. The CDR3 DNA sequence: TGTGCCAGCAGTTTAGGGCAGTACAATCAGCCCCAGCATTTT. Its protein is CASSLGQYNQPQHF.

V usage is TRBV12-3 or TRBV12-4 and J usage is TRBJ1-1, with TRBD1 identical over 8 bases. Trimming removed 2 bases from V and 5 bases from J; junction bases left unmatched: 16. This CDR3 region has 18 residues. CDR3 in amino acids: CASSLNGQGKGPLTEAFF. CDR3 coding DNA: TGTGCCAGCAGTTTAAACGGACAGGGAAAGGGCCCTTTAACTGAAGCTTTCTTT.

This clonotype was observed many times. The gene calls are TRBV28 and TRBJ1-5; D perhaps matches TRBD1 (6 bases). Per the germline V gene, CDR1 is MDHEN and CDR2 is SYDVKM. CDR3 length equals 16 residues. V dropped 4 bases and J dropped 0 bases, with 13 bases sitting between them. The CDR3 region is CASSSGTPYSNQPQHF. CDR3 DNA sequence: TGTGCCAGCAGTTCGGGGACACCATATAGCAATCAGCCCCAGCATTTT.

The sample holds many counts of this clonotype. The gene calls are TRBV12-3 or TRBV12-4 and TRBJ2-2, with unresolved D. The germline V and J ends were trimmed by 6 bases and 6 bases, with 11 bases remaining between them. CDR3 length: 13 residues. The CDR3: CASSLSGAGELFF. The CDR3 DNA follows: TGTGCCAGCAGCTTATCTGGGGCCGGGGAGCTGTTTTTT.

This clonotype came up a few times. This chain uses TRBV24-1 with TRBJ1-1; D uncertain. Trimming removed 12 bases from V and 1 base from J, with 17 bases in between. The CDR3 extends over 14 amino acids. CDR1 and CDR2 (germline): KGHDR, SFDVKD. CDR3 in amino acids: CAAFWRRRNTEAFF. The CDR3 DNA reads as TGTGCCGCCTTTTGGCGGCGGAGGAACACTGAAGCTTTCTTT.

The V call is TRBV6-2 or TRBV6-3, the J call TRBJ1-2; D call uncertain. Germline V gene data show CDR1 as MNHEY and CDR2 as SVGEGT. This CDR3 is built from 13 residues. The germline V and J ends were trimmed by 0 bases and 5 bases, with 7 bases remaining between them. The CDR3 protein is CASSYSSRYGYTF. For the CDR3, the DNA is TGTGCCAGCAGTTACTCGAGCCGTTATGGCTACACCTTC.